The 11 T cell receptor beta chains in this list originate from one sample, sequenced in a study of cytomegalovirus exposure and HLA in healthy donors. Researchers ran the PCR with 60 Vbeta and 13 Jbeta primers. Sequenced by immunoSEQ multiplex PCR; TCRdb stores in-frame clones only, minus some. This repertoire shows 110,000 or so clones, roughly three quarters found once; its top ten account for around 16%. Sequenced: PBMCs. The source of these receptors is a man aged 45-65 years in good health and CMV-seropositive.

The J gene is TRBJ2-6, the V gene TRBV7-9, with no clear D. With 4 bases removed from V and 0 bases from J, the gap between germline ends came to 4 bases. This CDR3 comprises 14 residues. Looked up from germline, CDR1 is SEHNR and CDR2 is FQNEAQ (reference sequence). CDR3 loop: CASSSSSGANVLTF. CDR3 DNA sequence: TGTGCCAGCAGCTCGTCCTCTGGGGCCAACGTCCTGACTTTC.

The DNA of the CDR3 is TGTGCCAGCAGCTTACGGTCCTCTAATGACTTCAATGAGCAGTTCTTC. Its translation: CASSLRSSNDFNEQFF. V and J are TRBV5-8 and TRBJ2-1; D not certain. The germline CDR1 and CDR2 sequences are SGHTS and YDEGEE. CDR3 length: 16 residues. Deletions cut 2 bases from V and 6 bases from J, with 18 bases between.

Here the CDR3 DNA reads TGTGCCAGCAGTGAAATAGAGAACACTGAAGCTTTCTTT. This gives the protein CASSEIENTEAFF. The V and J genes are TRBV2 and TRBJ1-1, with D unclear. The CDR3 consists of 13 residues. Germline CDR1 is SNHLY and CDR2 is FYNNEI. V lost 2 bases and J 1 base, leaving 5 bases between the germline ends.

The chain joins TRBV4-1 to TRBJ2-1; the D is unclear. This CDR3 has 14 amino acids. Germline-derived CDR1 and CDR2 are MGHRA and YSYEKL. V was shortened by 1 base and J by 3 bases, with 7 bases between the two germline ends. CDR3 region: CASSQGSYYNEQFF. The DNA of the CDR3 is TGCGCCAGCAGCCAAGGGAGTTACTACAATGAGCAGTTCTTC.

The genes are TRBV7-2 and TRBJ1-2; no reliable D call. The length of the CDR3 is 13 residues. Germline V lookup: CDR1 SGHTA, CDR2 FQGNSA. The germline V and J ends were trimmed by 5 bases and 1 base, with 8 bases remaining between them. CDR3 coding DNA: TGTGCCAGCAGCCCGACATTTAACTATGGCTACACCTTC. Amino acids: CASSPTFNYGYTF.

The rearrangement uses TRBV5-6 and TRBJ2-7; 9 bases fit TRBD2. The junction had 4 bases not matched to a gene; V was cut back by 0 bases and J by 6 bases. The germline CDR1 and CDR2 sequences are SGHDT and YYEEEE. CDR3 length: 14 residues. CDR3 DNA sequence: TGTGCCAGCAGCTTGGGCGGGGGGGAGGCCGAGCAGTACTTC. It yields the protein CASSLGGGEAEQYF.

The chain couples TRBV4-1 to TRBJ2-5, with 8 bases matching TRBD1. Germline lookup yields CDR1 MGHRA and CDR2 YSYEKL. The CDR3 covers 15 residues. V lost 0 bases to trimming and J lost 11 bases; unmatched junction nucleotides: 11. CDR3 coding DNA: TGCGCCAGCAGCCAAGAGGGGACAGGCCCTAGGGAGCAGTACTTC. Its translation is CASSQEGTGPREQYF.

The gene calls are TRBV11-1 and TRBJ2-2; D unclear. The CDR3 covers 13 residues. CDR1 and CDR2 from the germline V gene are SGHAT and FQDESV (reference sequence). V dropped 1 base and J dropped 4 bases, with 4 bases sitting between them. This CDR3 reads CASSLGGTGELFF. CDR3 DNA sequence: TGTGCCAGCAGCTTAGGCGGCACCGGGGAGCTGTTTTTT. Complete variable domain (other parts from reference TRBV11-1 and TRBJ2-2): EAEVAQSPRYKITEKSQAVAFWCDPISGHATLYWYRQILGQGPELLVQFQDESVVDDSQLPKDRFSAERLKGVDSTLKIQPAELGDSAMYLCASSLGGTGELFFGEGSRLTVL.

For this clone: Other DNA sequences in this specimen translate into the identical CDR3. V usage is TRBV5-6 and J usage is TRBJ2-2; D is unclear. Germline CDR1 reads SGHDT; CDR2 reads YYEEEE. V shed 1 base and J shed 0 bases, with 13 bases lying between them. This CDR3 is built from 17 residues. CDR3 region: CASSLFLRSANTGELFF. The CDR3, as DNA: TGTGCCAGCAGCTTGTTTCTGCGGAGCGCGAACACCGGGGAGCTGTTTTTT.

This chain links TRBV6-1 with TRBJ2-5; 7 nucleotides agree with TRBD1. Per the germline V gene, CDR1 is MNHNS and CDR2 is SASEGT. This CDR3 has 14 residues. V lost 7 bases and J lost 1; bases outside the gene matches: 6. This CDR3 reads CASIVGGGQETQYF. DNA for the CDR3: TGTGCCAGCATTGTAGGGGGCGGCCAAGAGACCCAGTACTTC.

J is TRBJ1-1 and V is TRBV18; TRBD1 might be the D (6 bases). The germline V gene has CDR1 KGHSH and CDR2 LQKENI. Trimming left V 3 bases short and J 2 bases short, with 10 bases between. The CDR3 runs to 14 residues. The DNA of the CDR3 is TGTGCCAGCTCACCGGAACAGGGAAACACTGAAGCTTTCTTT. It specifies CASSPEQGNTEAFF.